Listed below are T cell receptor beta chains from one sample, sequenced in a study of blood T cell repertoires in COVID-19. Libraries were prepared by immunoSEQ multiplex PCR; TCRdb keeps only in-frame clonotypes and omits some of them. The data show about 110,000 clones, around four fifths seen once. The specimen was peripheral blood. These receptors originate from a woman between 70 and 85 years old with acute or convalescent COVID-19. Both conserved end residues are part of each CDR3. A D gene is named only where the DNA matches it firmly. Only part of the rows carry a size: once, few, many, or a class if the clone is expanded.

size	D	V	J	DNA	CDR3
-	TRBD1	TRBV7-3	TRBJ2-4	TGTGCCAGCAGCTTGACAGGGGGCAAAAACATTCAGTACTTC	CASSLTGGKNIQYF
-	-	TRBV30	TRBJ1-6	TGTGCCTGGAGTGTAGTAAACAGTGGATCACCCCTCCACTTT	CAWSVVNSGSPLHF
few	-	TRBV27	TRBJ2-1	TGTGCCAGCAGTTTATCGGGCAGCTCCCTATACAACGAGCAGTTCTTC	CASSLSGSSLYNEQFF
once	TRBD2	TRBV29-1	TRBJ2-1	TGCAGCGTGACCCTGTCTAGCGGGAGGAATGAGCAGTTCTTC	CSVTLSSGRNEQFF
-	TRBD2	TRBV9	TRBJ2-2	TGTGCCAGCACCAGAACCGGGACTAGCGTAAACACCGGGGAGCTGTTTTTT	CASTRTGTSVNTGELFF
once	-	TRBV5-1	TRBJ2-7	TGCGCCAGCAGCTTGACAGTTACCTCCTACGAGCAGTACTTC	CASSLTVTSYEQYF
once	-	TRBV6-4	TRBJ2-2	TGTGCCAGCAGTGAGACTAACACCGGGGAGCTGTTTTTT	CASSETNTGELFF
-	-	TRBV6-1	TRBJ1-4	TGTGCCAGCAGTGAATTCAGCGGGACGATGGGTGAAAAACTGTTTTTT	CASSEFSGTMGEKLFF
-	-	TRBV9	TRBJ1-2	TGTGCCAGCAGCGTAGAGGCAGGTTATGGCTACACCTTC	CASSVEAGYGYTF
-	-	TRBV2	TRBJ1-1	TGTGCCAGCAGGAGAAGGGAGAGCACTGAAGCTTTCTTT	CASRRRESTEAFF
-	TRBD1	TRBV5-5	TRBJ1-4	TGTGCCAGCAGCTCGGGACAGGGGGCATCTAATGAAAAACTGTTTTTT	CASSSGQGASNEKLFF
few	-	TRBV6-6	TRBJ1-2	TGTGCCAGCACTCAGACAGTGCAAAACTATGGCTACACCTTC	CASTQTVQNYGYTF
few	TRBD2	TRBV7-2	TRBJ2-3	TGTGCCAGCAGCCCCGCGGGGGTAGGGACCCGCCGGTATTTT	CASSPAGVGTRRYF
-	-	TRBV2	TRBJ2-1	TGTGCCGGAGCGGAATACAATGAGCAGTTCTTC	CAGAEYNEQFF
-	TRBD2	TRBV7-9	TRBJ2-3	TGTGCCAGCAGCTTAGTAGCGGGGGGCACAGATACGCAGTATTTT	CASSLVAGGTDTQYF
-	TRBD2	TRBV4-2	TRBJ2-5	TGTGCCAGCAGCCGGACCCTTAGCGGGAGTGAGACCCAGTACTTC	CASSRTLSGSETQYF
-	-	TRBV6-5	TRBJ1-5	TGTGCCAGCGTAGACAGAAGAGGCTCCAGTCAGCCCCAGCATTTT	CASVDRRGSSQPQHF
-	TRBD1	TRBV5-1	TRBJ1-1	TGCGCCAGCAGCAGCTGGACAGGGAGAACTGAAGCTTTCTTT	CASSSWTGRTEAFF
-	TRBD1	TRBV9	TRBJ1-2	TGTGCCAGCAGCGACCGGGACAGGGGCTTTGGCTACACCTTC	CASSDRDRGFGYTF
-	TRBD2	TRBV5-1	TRBJ2-1	TGCGCCAGCAGGGCCGGGACTACCTCCCATGAGCAGTTCTTC	CASRAGTTSHEQFF
-	-	TRBV5-4	TRBJ2-2	TGTGCCAGCAGCCCGGGGATTGATCGTTCCACCGGGGAGCTGTTTTTT	CASSPGIDRSTGELFF
-	TRBD1	TRBV6-5	TRBJ1-1	TGTGCCAGCAGTTCCCACAGGGGAGATATGAACACTGAAGCTTTCTTT	CASSSHRGDMNTEAFF
-	-	TRBV24-1	TRBJ2-3	TGTGCCACCAGTGATTTAGGGCAGGGTCGGACAGATACGCAGTATTTT	CATSDLGQGRTDTQYF
-	-	TRBV9	TRBJ2-5	TGTGCCAGCAGCTCCGGGGATTCCCGGTGGGAGACCCAGTACTTC	CASSSGDSRWETQYF
-	-	TRBV5-1	TRBJ1-2	TGCGCCAGCAGCTTTGAGGGTGAGAGCTATGGCTACACCTTC	CASSFEGESYGYTF
-	-	TRBV5-1	TRBJ1-6	TGCGCCAGCAGCCTCCGGGACTTCTCACCCCTCCACTTT	CASSLRDFSPLHF
-	-	TRBV29-1	TRBJ1-2	TGCAGCGTTGGCTCGAACACCGGGGTGGGGAACTATGGCTACACCTTC	CSVGSNTGVGNYGYTF
few	-	TRBV20-1	TRBJ1-1	TGCAGTGCTAGTAGGGCCGACAGATACGTGAACACTGAAGCTTTCTTT	CSASRADRYVNTEAFF
-	-	TRBV18	TRBJ2-7	TGTGCCAGCTCACCACGTATCTACGAGCAGTACTTC	CASSPRIYEQYF
-	-	TRBV6-1	TRBJ1-4	TGTGCCAGCAGTGAAGCCATCTCGGGGGAACTTAATGAAAAACTGTTTTTT	CASSEAISGELNEKLFF
-	-	TRBV5-4	TRBJ1-1	TGTGCCAGCAGCTTGGCGCGTCGGAACACTGAAGCTTTCTTT	CASSLARRNTEAFF
-	-	TRBV18	TRBJ2-7	TGTGCCAGCTCACCTTTCCCAGATGCTATCGGGGGCGAGCAGTACTTC	CASSPFPDAIGGEQYF